The 15 T cell receptor beta chains listed next were all sequenced from one sample in a study of T cells in Graves' hyperthyroidism and ophthalmopathy. Regions amplified from RNA transcripts were the TCR beta CDR3 regions. The HTBI set primed first-round TCR CDR3 RT-PCR. One entry per CDR3 protein results from TCRdb running MiXCR on the multiplex PCR reads. This table holds roughly 96,000 distinct CDR3 sequences, about 51% found once. Sequenced input: blood. The receptor set was obtained from a woman aged 40 to 55 with Graves' hyperthyroidism.

The CDR3 nucleotides read TGTGCCAGCAGCTTAGGAGGACTTGATAATTCACCCCTCCACTTT. It is translated as CASSLGGLDNSPLHF. The chain couples TRBV7-3 to TRBJ1-6; D remains unclear. Trimming removed 2 bases at V and 5 bases at J, with 10 bases between. The CDR3 has 15 residues. Germline V CDR1 and CDR2: SGHTA, FQGTGA.

The chain links TRBV13 to TRBJ1-5; 7 bases match TRBD1. The CDR3 length is 15 residues. V gave up 5 bases and J gave up 11 bases; unmatched junction bases: 15. Germline V gene sequence: CDR1 PRHDT, CDR2 FYEKMQ (reference sequence). The CDR3: CASSPAPDRQETQHF. The CDR3 DNA reads TGTGCCAGCAGCCCCGCCCCGGACAGGCAAGAGACCCAGCATTTT.

The rearrangement links TRBV11-2 to TRBJ1-2; possible D gene TRBD1, 6 bases. Trimming left V 4 bases short and J 2 bases short, with 11 bases between. Germline V CDR1 and CDR2: SGHAT, FQNNGV. The CDR3 is 14 residues long. The CDR3 reads CASSSGGWNYGYTF. DNA of the CDR3: TGTGCCAGCAGCTCCGGGGGCTGGAACTATGGCTACACCTTC.

The CDR3 here is CASTLDREASYTF. For the CDR3, the DNA is TGTGCCAGCACCCTCGACAGGGAGGCGAGCTACACCTTC. This chain uses TRBV7-2 with TRBJ1-2; TRBD1 agrees at 7 bases. The CDR3 is 13 residues long. Germline V CDR1 and CDR2: SGHTA, FQGNSA. With 7 bases clipped from V and 9 bases from J, the junction kept 11 bases outside the gene matches.

CDR3 loop: CASSLGGPSGRSYEQYF. CDR3 in DNA: TGTGCCAGCAGCTTGGGTGGACCTAGCGGGAGGTCCTACGAGCAGTACTTC. The chain combines TRBV7-2 with TRBJ2-7; 11 nucleotides match TRBD2. V lost 3 bases, J lost 1 base, and 8 bases stayed unmatched. Per germline, CDR1 SGHTA and CDR2 FQGNSA. The CDR3 runs 17 residues.

DNA of the CDR3: TGTGCCAGCTCACCACGGGGCCACGAGCAGTACTTC. Its translation: CASSPRGHEQYF. The chain couples TRBV9 to TRBJ2-7; D assignment may be TRBD1 or TRBD2 (5 bases each). Germline V gene sequence: CDR1 SGDLS, CDR2 YYNGEE. Between the trimmed V and J ends, which lost 7 bases and 5 bases, there was a span of 13 bases. CDR3 length equals 12 residues. Complete variable domain (other parts from reference TRBV9 and TRBJ2-7): DSGVTQTPKHLITATGQRVTLRCSPRSGDLSVYWYQQSLDQGLQFLIQYYNGEERAKGNILERFSAQQFPDLHSELNLSSLELGDSALYFCASSPRGHEQYFGPGTRLTVT.

Regarding this clonotype: Given the absence of the conserved phenylalanine or tryptophan at the CDR3 end, a read error is likely. Because the CDR3's place on the DNA is in doubt, the DNA is left out and the CDR3 is given as listed by TCRdb. The chain carries TRBV29-1 and TRBJ2-6; TRBD2, the table's D call, lacks a check against the DNA. Per germline, CDR1 SQVTM and CDR2 ANQGSEA. Ends included, the CDR3 has 9 residues. The CDR3 protein is CSVRSGTNT.

This clonotype was recorded at least ten times. This sequence joins TRBV20-1 and TRBJ2-3; 10 positions match TRBD2. Germline values: CDR1 DFQATT, CDR2 SNEGSKA (reference sequence). The CDR3 contains 22 residues. The trim removed 1 base at V and 2 bases at J, leaving 24 bases unmatched. CDR3 nucleotides: TGCAGTGCTAGAGGACCAACCCTAGCGGGAGATATTTGGCACGTACTCACAGATACGCAGTATTTT. Amino acid sequence: CSARGPTLAGDIWHVLTDTQYF.

To note about this clonotype: This may stem from a read error, because a much larger clone lies one nucleotide away. This CDR3 is CASSQGWFEGPETQYF. The CDR3 DNA follows: TGTGCCAGCAGCCAAGGCTGGTTCGAGGGCCCAGAGACCCAGTACTTC. V gene TRBV7-9 combines with J gene TRBJ2-5, with D maybe TRBD2 (5 bases). Trimming pared 5 bases from V and 4 bases from J, leaving 20 bases between. Germline loops: CDR1 SEHNR, CDR2 FQNEAQ (reference sequence). The CDR3 is made up of 16 amino acids.

The table lists this clonotype with many counts. V gene TRBV20-1 combines with J gene TRBJ2-5; 7 positions agree with TRBD1. Germline CDR1 reads DFQATT; CDR2 reads SNEGSKA (reference sequence). The CDR3 is 15 amino acids. V dropped 0 bases and J dropped 5; count of bases not matched to a gene: 9. As DNA, the CDR3 is TGCAGTGCTAGAGAACCACAGGGGTATATGGAGACCCAGTACTTC. Amino acid sequence: CSAREPQGYMETQYF.

The rearrangement joins TRBV7-2 to TRBJ2-7, with 11 bases fitting TRBD2. V shed 4 bases and J 3 bases; nucleotides not matched to a gene: 5. Germline V gene lookup returns CDR1 SGHTA and CDR2 FQGNSA. The CDR3 length is 15 residues. The CDR3 nucleotides are TGTGCCAGCAGCTACTCCGGGACTAGCGGCTACGAGCAGTACTTC. It codes for CASSYSGTSGYEQYF. Together with reference TRBV7-2 and TRBJ2-7, the CDR3 gives the full variable domain: GAGVSQSPSNKVTEKGKDVELRCDPISGHTALYWYRQSLGQGLEFLIYFQGNSAPDKSGLPSDRFSAERTGGSVSTLTIQRTQQEDSAVYLCASSYSGTSGYEQYFGPGTRLTVT.

The chain joins TRBV6-1 to TRBJ1-1, with TRBD1 identical over 9 bases. The CDR3 extends over 12 amino acids. Germline assignment: CDR1 MNHNS and CDR2 SASEGT. V gave up 10 bases and J gave up 4 bases; unmatched junction bases: 4. CDR3 in DNA: TGTGCCACCGGGACAGGGTTCACTGAAGCTTTCTTT. This sequence encodes CATGTGFTEAFF.

This clonotype was recorded at least ten times. The gene calls are TRBV6-5 and TRBJ1-1; 7 positions agree with TRBD1. With 7 bases clipped from V and 8 bases from J, the junction kept 7 bases outside the gene matches. Germline CDR1 is MNHEY and CDR2 is SVGAGI. The CDR3 is 12 amino acids. Here the CDR3 DNA reads TGTGCCAGCAAGTTATGGGGACAGGAAGCTTTCTTT. It codes for CASKLWGQEAFF.

This clonotype was seen many times. The rearrangement links TRBV12-3 or TRBV12-4 to TRBJ1-1; TRBD1 is a possible D gene (5 bases). The CDR3 has 15 amino acids. V gave up 6 bases and J gave up 4 bases, with 18 bases separating them. CDR3 region: CASSPSAGRGTEAFF. The CDR3, as DNA: TGTGCCAGCAGCCCTAGTGCAGGGAGGGGCACTGAAGCTTTCTTT.

This chain joins TRBV7-3 and TRBJ1-1, with a weak D call TRBD1 (5 bases). The V end was cut by 5 bases, the J end by 2 bases, with 21 bases between. The length of the CDR3 is 17 residues. Per the germline V gene, CDR1 is SGHTA and CDR2 is FQGTGA. The CDR3 DNA reads as TGTGCCAGCAGCGTTATAGGGACTGGCGATGGTAACACTGAAGCTTTCTTT. This encodes CASSVIGTGDGNTEAFF.